A single sample is the source of the 21 T cell receptor beta chains below, sequenced in a study of blood T cell repertoires in COVID-19. TCRdb keeps only in-frame clones here, not all; method: immunoSEQ multiplex PCR. In the table there are some 260,000 clones, 88% of which are singletons. Sample: peripheral blood. The receptors originated from a woman between 70 and 85 years old with COVID-19, enrolled during active disease.

The rearrangement joins TRBV5-5 to TRBJ2-1; D not resolved. The CDR3 extends over 13 amino acids. CDR1 SGHKS and CDR2 YYEKEE come from the germline V gene (reference sequence). The ends were cut back, 0 bases at V and 12 bases at J, with 13 bases in the middle. This CDR3 is CASSLDSQVRQFF. DNA for the CDR3: TGTGCCAGCAGCTTGGATTCCCAAGTCAGGCAGTTCTTC.

V usage is TRBV18 and J usage is TRBJ2-1; 14 bases are shared with TRBD2. The length of the CDR3 is 18 residues. The germline gives CDR1 KGHSH, CDR2 LQKENI. V lost 3 bases to trimming and J lost 6 bases; unmatched junction nucleotides: 10. CDR3 DNA: TGTGCCAGCTCACCCCCAAGACTAGCGGGAGGGCCGGGCAATGAGCAGTTCTTC. Amino acids: CASSPPRLAGGPGNEQFF.

V and J are TRBV5-6 and TRBJ2-5; TRBD2 aligns across 11 bases. The germline gives CDR1 SGHDT, CDR2 YYEEEE. V was pared by 4 bases and J by 5 bases, with 7 bases of the junction left unmatched. The length of the CDR3 is 15 residues. Here the CDR3 reads CASSRIAGGPETQYF. The CDR3 bases are TGTGCCAGCAGCCGCATAGCGGGAGGGCCGGAGACCCAGTACTTC.

The table lists this clone with a few counts. The chain has TRBV7-2 and TRBJ2-7; 7 bases map to TRBD1. Looked up from germline, CDR1 is SGHTA and CDR2 is FQGNSA. V lost 4 bases to trimming and J lost 1 base; unmatched junction nucleotides: 7. The CDR3 sequence is 15 residues long. CDR3: CASSSATGKSYEQYF. The CDR3 bases are TGTGCCAGCAGCTCAGCGACAGGGAAGTCCTACGAGCAGTACTTC.

The rearrangement links TRBV7-8 to TRBJ1-5; possible D gene TRBD1, 6 bases. Germline CDR1 and CDR2: SGHVS and FQNEAQ. V gave up 5 bases and J gave up 3 bases, with 14 bases separating them. This CDR3 contains 15 residues. For the CDR3, the DNA is TGTGCCAGCAGCCCAGGACAGCCCCCCAATCAGCCCCAGCATTTT. Translating gives CASSPGQPPNQPQHF.

The J gene is TRBJ2-7, the V gene TRBV28, with 10 bases aligning to TRBD2. Germline V lookup: CDR1 MDHEN, CDR2 SYDVKM. The CDR3 is 15 amino acids. With V trimmed by 3 bases and J by 7 bases, 9 bases remained unmatched. The CDR3 sequence is CASSLVSGRPREQYF. The CDR3 nucleotides are TGTGCCAGCAGTTTGGTTAGCGGGAGGCCCCGTGAGCAGTACTTC.

Only one count was recorded for this clone. The chain recombines TRBV28 with TRBJ1-4; 10 nucleotides agree with TRBD1. Looked up from germline, CDR1 is MDHEN and CDR2 is SYDVKM. V shed 6 bases, J shed 6 bases, and the junction held 13 bases outside the gene matches. The CDR3 spans 17 residues. The CDR3 loop reads CASRTRQGAQVYEKLFF. DNA of the CDR3: TGTGCCAGCAGAACTAGACAGGGGGCGCAAGTTTATGAAAAACTGTTTTTT. Together with reference TRBV28 and TRBJ1-4, the CDR3 gives the full variable domain: DVKVTQSSRYLVKRTGEKVFLECVQDMDHENMFWYRQDPGLGLRLIYFSYDVKMKEKGDIPEGYSVSREKKERFSLILESASTNQTSMYLCASRTRQGAQVYEKLFFGSGTQLSVL.

This sequence joins TRBV19 and TRBJ2-7; D not resolved. The CDR3 has 16 amino acids. CDR1 and CDR2 (germline): LNHDA, SQIVND (reference sequence). Trimming left V 7 bases short and J 6 bases short, with 25 bases between. CDR3 protein: CASTPTPAEPPAEQYF. In DNA, the CDR3 is TGTGCCAGTACACCAACCCCTGCGGAGCCTCCCGCCGAGCAGTACTTC.

This clone was seen a single time. The V gene is TRBV2, the J gene TRBJ2-1, with TRBD2 identical over 10 bases. V was pared by 9 bases and J by 9 bases, with 2 bases of the junction left unmatched. Looked up from germline, CDR1 is SNHLY and CDR2 is FYNNEI. The CDR3 extends over 11 amino acids. The CDR3 DNA reads TGTGCCAGTACTAGCGGGGCTGAGCAGTTCTTC. It encodes CASTSGAEQFF.

V usage is TRBV3-1 (or the pseudogene TRBV3-2) and J usage is TRBJ1-5; TRBD1 might be the D (6 bases). V was clipped by 2 bases and J by 6 bases, with 26 bases between them. CDR3 length: 19 amino acids. Germline CDR1 reads LGHDT; CDR2 reads YNNKEL (reference sequence). The chain's CDR3 is CASSQKTLRDKQKGQPQHF. Written as DNA, the CDR3 is TGTGCCAGCAGCCAAAAGACCCTCCGGGACAAACAAAAGGGTCAGCCCCAGCATTTT.

J is TRBJ1-1 and V is TRBV28; D not resolved. The V end lost 5 bases, the J end lost 1 base, and 5 bases lay between the germline ends. This CDR3 comprises 12 residues. Germline CDR1 reads MDHEN; CDR2 reads SYDVKM. The DNA for the CDR3 is TGTGCCAGCAGTCACGGGAACACTGAAGCTTTCTTT. Translation gives CASSHGNTEAFF.

This CDR3 is CASTITQGNYGYTF. The CDR3 region has the DNA TGTGCCAGCACCATAACACAGGGGAACTATGGCTACACCTTC. The chain joins TRBV5-5 to TRBJ1-2; 7 bases line up with TRBD1. The CDR3 contains 14 residues. CDR1 is SGHKS and CDR2 is YYEKEE in the germline V gene (reference sequence). The ends lost 6 bases at V and 2 bases at J; junction bases unmatched: 7.

The chain recombines TRBV11-2 with TRBJ1-2; 7 nucleotides agree with TRBD1. This CDR3 is 13 amino acids long. Germline V gives CDR1 SGHAT, CDR2 FQNNGV. V trimming: 5 bases; J trimming: 7 bases; junction bases outside the gene matches: 7. The CDR3 DNA reads TGTGCCAGCAGCACCCATGACAGGGCTGGCTACACCTTC. Translation gives CASSTHDRAGYTF.

The rearrangement uses TRBV6-5 and TRBJ1-6; D not certain. CDR3 size: 12 residues. With 6 bases removed from V and 9 bases from J, the gap between germline ends came to 9 bases. The germline gives CDR1 MNHEY, CDR2 SVGAGI. CDR3 amino acids: CASSAPGSPLHF. The CDR3 nucleotides read TGTGCCAGCAGCGCCCCGGGTTCACCCCTCCACTTT.

This clone was detected once. A junction boundary mismatches the germline segment, possibly from a read error. The CDR3 coding sequence is TGCAGTGCTAGTGGGCATATTTCGTCGAGGGTTTTC. Translated: CSASGHISSRVF. The rearrangement links TRBV20-1 to TRBJ2-7, with D tentatively TRBD2 (5 bases). This CDR3 region has 12 residues. CDR1 is DFQATT, CDR2 SNEGSKA, per germline (reference sequence).

The V gene is TRBV3-1 (or the pseudogene TRBV3-2), the J gene TRBJ2-7, with D possibly being TRBD2 (6 bases). Deletions cut 4 bases from V and 5 bases from J, with 12 bases between. This CDR3 region has 13 residues. Germline V gene sequence: CDR1 LGHDT, CDR2 YNNKEL (reference sequence). The CDR3 sequence is CASSPQGGNEQYF. CDR3 DNA sequence: TGTGCCAGCAGCCCCCAGGGCGGGAACGAGCAGTACTTC.

By its share, this clone is medium-sized. The chain links TRBV18 to TRBJ2-2; 12 nucleotides align to TRBD2. CDR1 is KGHSH, CDR2 LQKENI, per germline. The CDR3 has 20 amino acids. The V segment lost 1 base and the J segment 5 bases; nucleotides outside the gene matches: 14. CDR3: CASSPLIGPSGRAATGELFF. CDR3 in DNA: TGTGCCAGCTCACCACTTATAGGCCCTAGCGGGAGGGCCGCGACCGGGGAGCTGTTTTTT.

This sequence joins TRBV19 and TRBJ2-7; 7 positions agree with TRBD1. The germline V gene encodes CDR1 LNHDA and CDR2 SQIVND (reference sequence). The CDR3 is 18 amino acids. Trimming took 5 bases from V and 3 from J; bases not matched to a gene: 19. Here the CDR3 reads CASSPFDRMTGKDYEQYF. The CDR3 bases are TGTGCCAGTAGTCCCTTTGATCGAATGACAGGGAAAGACTACGAGCAGTACTTC.

This clone showed up just a few times. The rearrangement uses TRBV7-9 and TRBJ2-7; D may be TRBD1 (6 bases). There are 16 residues in the CDR3. Trimming removed 1 base from V and 3 bases from J, with 16 bases in between. Germline values: CDR1 SEHNR, CDR2 FQNEAQ (reference sequence). The CDR3 region has the DNA TGTGCCAGCAGCTTAGGGGGGTTCTCCAGGGGCTACGAGCAGTACTTC. Translation: CASSLGGFSRGYEQYF.

The V and J genes are TRBV11-3 and TRBJ2-5; 9 bases match TRBD2. The germline V gene has CDR1 SGHNT and CDR2 YENEEA. This CDR3 comprises 16 residues. J was trimmed by 2 bases and V by 4 bases; bases with no gene match: 8. DNA for the CDR3: TGTGCCAGCAGCTCCCGGTCGACTAGCGGACAAGAGACCCAGTACTTC. Its protein is CASSSRSTSGQETQYF.

The chain links TRBV9 to TRBJ2-1; possibly TRBD1 for D (5 bases). The length of the CDR3 is 16 residues. Germline CDR1 SGDLS, CDR2 YYNGEE. V shed 2 bases and J shed 3 bases, with 15 bases lying between them. CDR3 in DNA: TGTGCCAGCAGCGTGGCCGGGTCCGGACACTACAATGAGCAGTTCTTC. Translating it yields CASSVAGSGHYNEQFF.